This TCR beta chain came from a study of blood T cell repertoires in COVID-19. V was trimmed by 2 bases and J by 2 bases, leaving 6 bases between them. The germline gives CDR1 SEHNR, CDR2 FQNEAQ (reference sequence). This CDR3 region has 14 residues. Methods used by the authors: Reference gene primers were amplified, and this amplification served to estimate nucleated cell counts. TCRdb's table, derived via immunoSEQ multiplex PCR, lists solely in-frame clones and lacks some. D and trimming were read from the DNA, whereas the V and J calls and clone size are those reported in that table. The data hold about 110,000 clones, with roughly 80% observed a single time.

V is TRBV7-9 and J is TRBJ1-4; no clear D. The sequence derives from an older woman with acute or convalescent COVID-19. Specimen: peripheral blood. CDR3 amino acids: CASSLTGTNEKLFF. CDR3 bases: TGTGCCAGCAGCTTAACGGGGACTAATGAAAAACTGTTTTTT.